This TCR beta chain was documented in a study of graft-versus-host responses after intestinal transplantation. Turning to the study itself: Every one of the recipients received anti-thymocyte globulin induction and afterwards took tacrolimus and steroids for approximately three years.

On this clone: The antigen remains unidentified.

Unmatched junction bases numbered 6, after V lost 1 base and J lost 2 bases. CDR3 length: 16 residues. Per germline, CDR1 LNHNV and CDR2 YYDKDF (reference sequence). Clones were read by immunoSEQ multiplex PCR, and TCRdb kept only the in-frame ones, dropping some. This table has tens of thousands of clones, about nine tenths appearing once. Study results and limitations: Marrow from the recipient contained GvH clones, some of which had appeared first in ileum or blood.

This chain connects TRBV15 to TRBJ1-2; TRBD1 matches at 8 bases. Here the sequenced sample was unstimulated CD4+ T cells sorted from spleen or lymph node cells, taken before intestinal transplant. The receptor's source is a human donor who received an intestinal transplant. The CDR3 nucleotides are TGTGCCACCAGCAGAGCCCCCGGACAGGGCAACTATGGCTACACCTTC. Encoded protein: CATSRAPGQGNYGYTF.